The 16 T cell receptor beta chains reported below all come from one sample, sequenced in a study of blood T cell repertoires in COVID-19. Assay used: immunoSEQ multiplex PCR; TCRdb lists only in-frame clones, some missing. This sample has 84,000 or so clones, with roughly 80% found just once. The sequencing sample was made of peripheral blood. The origin of the receptors is a woman aged 40 to 49 with active or convalescent COVID-19.

The chain couples TRBV7-2 to TRBJ2-2, with 8 bases matching TRBD1. The germline V gene has CDR1 SGHTA and CDR2 FQGNSA. Germline trimming cut 5 bases from V and 7 bases from J; bases unmatched to any gene: 12. The CDR3 covers 16 residues. The CDR3 protein is CASSRSGAGGFGELFF. CDR3 nucleotide sequence: TGTGCCAGCAGCCGTAGTGGGGCAGGGGGCTTCGGGGAGCTGTTTTTT.

This clone was seen only a few times. V is TRBV7-2 and J is TRBJ1-3, with 9 bases lining up with TRBD1. Germline V lookup: CDR1 SGHTA, CDR2 FQGNSA. There are 17 residues in the CDR3. The V segment lost 1 base and the J segment 7 bases; nucleotides outside the gene matches: 11. CDR3 bases: TGTGCCAGCAGCTTAGTGCCTCCGGGACAGGGAGGGAACACCATATATTTT. Protein: CASSLVPPGQGGNTIYF.

The chain couples TRBV6-6 to TRBJ2-3; D ambiguous. V lost 8 bases, J lost 2 bases, and 5 bases lay in between. Germline V gene lookup returns CDR1 MNHNY and CDR2 SVGAGI (reference sequence). The CDR3 is made up of 11 amino acids. The CDR3 reads CASGLTDTQYF. The DNA of the CDR3 is TGTGCCAGCGGGCTCACAGATACGCAGTATTTT.

This sequence joins TRBV7-9 and TRBJ1-2; maybe TRBD1 (6 bases). Germline V gene sequence: CDR1 SEHNR, CDR2 FQNEAQ (reference sequence). CDR3 length: 11 amino acids. Deletions cut 10 bases from V and 8 bases from J, with 14 bases between. CDR3 nucleotides: TGTGCCAATGAGGGGGAGGGCGGCTACACCTTC. Amino acids: CANEGEGGYTF.

The chain has TRBV4-3 and TRBJ2-5; the match to TRBD2 covers 8 bases. V shed 0 bases and J 8 bases; nucleotides not matched to a gene: 11. The CDR3 has 16 amino acids. The germline gives CDR1 LGHNA, CDR2 YSLEER. This CDR3 is CASSQDLGGGPSTQYF. DNA of the CDR3: TGCGCCAGCAGCCAAGATCTGGGCGGGGGGCCATCAACCCAGTACTTC.

A single count supports this clone. This chain links TRBV6-5 with TRBJ2-7; a possible D gene is TRBD1 (6 bases). The CDR3 sequence is 13 residues long. From germline, CDR1 is MNHEY and CDR2 SVGAGI. Between the trimmed V and J ends, which lost 2 bases and 3 bases, there was a span of 8 bases. CDR3 in DNA: TGTGCCAGCAGTTACAGGACAGACTACGAGCAGTACTTC. It codes for CASSYRTDYEQYF.

The chain carries TRBV4-2 and TRBJ1-4; 7 bases fit TRBD1. CDR3 length: 17 amino acids. Trimming cost V 0 bases and J 4 bases; bases outside gene matches: 8. From germline, CDR1 is LGHNA and CDR2 YNFKEQ. The CDR3 sequence is CASSQEGGGGVNEKLFF. The CDR3 DNA is TGTGCCAGCAGCCAAGAGGGCGGAGGGGGCGTTAATGAAAAACTGTTTTTT.

In its sample, this clone was seen once. The chain is built from TRBV12-3 or TRBV12-4 and TRBJ1-2; no definite D call. This CDR3 region has 13 residues. Trimming removed 6 bases at V and 7 bases at J, with 15 bases between. CDR3 bases: TGTGCCAGCAGCTTGGGGAGGTTCGGTGGCTACACCTTC. It translates to CASSLGRFGGYTF.

The chain joins TRBV28 to TRBJ2-3; the match to TRBD2 covers 7 bases. The CDR3 is 14 amino acids. The germline V gene has CDR1 MDHEN and CDR2 SYDVKM. Trimming removed 3 bases from V and 4 bases from J; junction bases left unmatched: 4. The CDR3 reads CASSFRGGADTQYF. In DNA form, the CDR3 reads TGTGCCAGCAGTTTTCGCGGGGGAGCAGATACGCAGTATTTT. The full variable domain, with the rest looked up from reference TRBV28 and TRBJ2-3, is DVKVTQSSRYLVKRTGEKVFLECVQDMDHENMFWYRQDPGLGLRLIYFSYDVKMKEKGDIPEGYSVSREKKERFSLILESASTNQTSMYLCASSFRGGADTQYFGPGTRLTVL.

The CDR3 reads CASSLVLGSTDTQYF. CDR3 sequence (DNA): TGTGCCAGCAGCTTAGTTCTAGGATCCACAGATACGCAGTATTTT. V gene TRBV7-2 combines with J gene TRBJ2-3, with no clear D. Germline CDR1 and CDR2: SGHTA and FQGNSA. The CDR3 contains 15 residues. Trimming left V 1 base short and J 2 bases short, with 10 bases between.

The V gene is TRBV2, the J gene TRBJ2-2; D uncertain. Germline assignment: CDR1 SNHLY and CDR2 FYNNEI. Deletions cut 6 bases from V and 11 bases from J, with 19 bases between. The CDR3 runs 14 residues. CDR3 DNA: TGTGCCAGCAGAGGAGCCTACTCCACCGACGAGCTGTTTTTT. Amino acid sequence: CASRGAYSTDELFF.

The V gene is TRBV5-1, the J gene TRBJ2-7; a weak D match, TRBD1 (5 bases). Germline values: CDR1 SGHRS, CDR2 YFSETQ. The CDR3 is 13 residues long. Trimming took 3 bases from V and 2 from J, leaving 9 bases between them. The CDR3 protein is CASSSGRAYEQYF. CDR3 nucleotides: TGCGCCAGCAGCTCGGGCAGGGCCTACGAGCAGTACTTC.

The J gene is TRBJ2-1, the V gene TRBV10-3, with D tentatively TRBD2 (6 bases). V was shortened by 3 bases and J by 5 bases, with 11 bases between the two germline ends. The germline gives CDR1 ENHRY, CDR2 SYGVKD. The CDR3 contains 14 residues. CDR3 sequence reads: CAISELAGNNEQFF. The CDR3 DNA reads TGTGCCATCAGTGAACTAGCAGGGAACAATGAGCAGTTCTTC.

The chain carries TRBV23-1 and TRBJ2-5; weak D call: TRBD1 (5 bases). TRBV23-1 carries the ORF label, with uncertain function. The CDR3 has 17 residues. The ends were cut back, 0 bases at V and 2 bases at J, with 16 bases in the middle. The CDR3 DNA is TGCGCCAGCAGTCAATCGGGGCTCTGTTCGGAACAAGAGACCCAGTACTTC. Protein: CASSQSGLCSEQETQYF.

The gene calls are TRBV7-2 and TRBJ2-3; TRBD2 matches at 7 bases. Germline CDR1 reads SGHTA; CDR2 reads FQGNSA. The CDR3 is made up of 15 amino acids. The junction had 5 bases not matched to a gene; V was cut back by 3 bases and J by 2 bases. The CDR3 spells CASSFGGGITDTQYF. The CDR3 DNA sequence: TGTGCCAGCAGCTTTGGCGGGGGAATCACAGATACGCAGTATTTT.

This chain connects TRBV4-2 to TRBJ2-7; 8 bases are a match to TRBD1. The CDR3 has 16 residues. Trimming removed 1 base from V and 2 bases from J; junction bases left unmatched: 7. The germline gives CDR1 LGHNA, CDR2 YNFKEQ. The chain's CDR3 is CASSQGQGLTTYEQYF. DNA for the CDR3: TGTGCCAGCAGCCAAGGACAGGGGCTGACAACCTACGAGCAGTACTTC.